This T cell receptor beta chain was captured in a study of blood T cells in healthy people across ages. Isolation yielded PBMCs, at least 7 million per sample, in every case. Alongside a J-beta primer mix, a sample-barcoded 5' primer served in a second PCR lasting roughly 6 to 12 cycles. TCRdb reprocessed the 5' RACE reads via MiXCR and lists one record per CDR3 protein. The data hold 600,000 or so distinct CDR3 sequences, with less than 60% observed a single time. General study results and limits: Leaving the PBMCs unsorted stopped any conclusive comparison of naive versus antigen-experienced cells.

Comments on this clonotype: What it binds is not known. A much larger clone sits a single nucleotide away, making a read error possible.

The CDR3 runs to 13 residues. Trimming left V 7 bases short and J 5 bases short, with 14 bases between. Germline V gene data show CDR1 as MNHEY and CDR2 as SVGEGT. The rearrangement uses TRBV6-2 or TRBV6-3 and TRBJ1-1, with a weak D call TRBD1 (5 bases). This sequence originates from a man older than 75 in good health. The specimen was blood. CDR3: CASTRGRVTEAFF. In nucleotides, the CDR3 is TGTGCCAGCACGAGGGGCAGGGTGACTGAAGCTTTCTTT.